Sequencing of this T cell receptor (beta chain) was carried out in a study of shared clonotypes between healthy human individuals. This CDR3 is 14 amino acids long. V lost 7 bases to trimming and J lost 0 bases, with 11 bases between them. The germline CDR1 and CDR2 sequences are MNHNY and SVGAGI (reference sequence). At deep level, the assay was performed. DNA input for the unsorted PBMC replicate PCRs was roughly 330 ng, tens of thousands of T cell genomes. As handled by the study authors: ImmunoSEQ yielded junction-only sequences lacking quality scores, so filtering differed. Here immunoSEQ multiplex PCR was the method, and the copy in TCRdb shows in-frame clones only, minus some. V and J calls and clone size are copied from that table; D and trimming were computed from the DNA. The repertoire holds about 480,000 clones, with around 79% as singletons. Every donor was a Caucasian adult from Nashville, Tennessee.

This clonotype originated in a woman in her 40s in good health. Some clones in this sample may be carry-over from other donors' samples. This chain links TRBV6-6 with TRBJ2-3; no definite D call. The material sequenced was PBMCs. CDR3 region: CASTPATSTDTQYF. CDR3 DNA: TGTGCCAGCACTCCGGCCACTAGCACAGATACGCAGTATTTT.